These T cell receptor beta chains were read from a single sample in a study of blood T cell repertoires in COVID-19. The table came from immunoSEQ multiplex PCR; TCRdb's copy has only in-frame clones and leaves some out. The sample lists some 31,000 clones, around 77% occurring once. The sequenced sample consisted of peripheral blood. The receptors here all came from a woman aged 70-85 years with active or convalescent COVID-19. Both conserved end residues are part of each CDR3. The order of the fields is clone size, V gene, J gene, D gene, CDR3 DNA, CDR3 protein. D genes are given only for firm matches. Rows may omit the clone size; those that give it use once, few, many or a size class.

abundance: NA; v_gene: TRBV24-1; j_gene: TRBJ2-2; d_gene: NA; CDR3nt: TGTGCCACCAGTGATTTGGGACACCCCGGGGAGCTGTTTTTT; CDR3aa: CATSDLGHPGELFF
abundance: NA; v_gene: TRBV28; j_gene: TRBJ2-3; d_gene: TRBD2; CDR3nt: TGTGCCAGCAGACCTCCGGGACTAGCGGGAGGTGGGACAGATACGCAGTATTTT; CDR3aa: CASRPPGLAGGGTDTQYF
abundance: NA; v_gene: TRBV30; j_gene: TRBJ1-1; d_gene: NA; CDR3nt: TGTGCCTGGAGTTCGGGCAGGGGCCTCTTTGAAGCTTTCTTT; CDR3aa: CAWSSGRGLFEAFF
abundance: NA; v_gene: TRBV29-1; j_gene: TRBJ2-5; d_gene: TRBD2; CDR3nt: TGCAGCGTGAAGACTAGCGGGAGCCGGGGAGAGACCCAGTACTTC; CDR3aa: CSVKTSGSRGETQYF
abundance: NA; v_gene: TRBV4-3; j_gene: TRBJ1-2; d_gene: TRBD1; CDR3nt: TGCGCCAGCAGCCAGACAGGGGGCGTAAATGGCTACACCTTC; CDR3aa: CASSQTGGVNGYTF
abundance: few; v_gene: TRBV30; j_gene: TRBJ1-6; d_gene: NA; CDR3nt: TGTGCCTTCCGGACAGCGAATTCACCCCTCCACTTT; CDR3aa: CAFRTANSPLHF
abundance: NA; v_gene: TRBV4-1; j_gene: TRBJ2-2; d_gene: NA; CDR3nt: TGCGCCAGCAGCCTAGACAGAACCGGGGAGCTGTTTTTT; CDR3aa: CASSLDRTGELFF
abundance: NA; v_gene: TRBV10-3; j_gene: TRBJ2-3; d_gene: TRBD1; CDR3nt: TGTGCCATCAGTGGGTCGGGACAGGGGGCGCAAGATACGCAGTATTTT; CDR3aa: CAISGSGQGAQDTQYF
abundance: few; v_gene: TRBV19; j_gene: TRBJ2-1; d_gene: TRBD2; CDR3nt: TGTGCCAGTAGTACCTTCAGCGGGGGGCCTTACAATGAGCAGTTCTTC; CDR3aa: CASSTFSGGPYNEQFF
abundance: NA; v_gene: TRBV29-1; j_gene: TRBJ1-2; d_gene: NA; CDR3nt: TGCAGCGTTGAAGACCGAGGACGGCAGGGGTCAAGTGGCTACACCTTC; CDR3aa: CSVEDRGRQGSSGYTF
abundance: NA; v_gene: TRBV9; j_gene: TRBJ2-3; d_gene: TRBD2; CDR3nt: TGTGCCAGCAGCGTAGCCCCAGCGGGAGTTCCAGATACGCAGTATTTT; CDR3aa: CASSVAPAGVPDTQYF
abundance: NA; v_gene: TRBV21-1; j_gene: TRBJ1-2; d_gene: NA; CDR3nt: TGTGCCAGCAGCAAAGCGGGCCTGAACGAGGGGGCTGGGTATGGCTACACCTTC; CDR3aa: CASSKAGLNEGAGYGYTF
abundance: NA; v_gene: TRBV7-8; j_gene: TRBJ2-7; d_gene: TRBD2; CDR3nt: TGTGCCAGCAGCCGGGGACTAGCGGGATCCCTCTCCTACGAGCAGTACTTC; CDR3aa: CASSRGLAGSLSYEQYF
abundance: NA; v_gene: TRBV19; j_gene: TRBJ2-3; d_gene: NA; CDR3nt: TGTGCCAGTAGTCCCGGGGGAGGCAGACTCCGCACAGATACGCAGTATTTT; CDR3aa: CASSPGGGRLRTDTQYF
abundance: NA; v_gene: TRBV27; j_gene: TRBJ2-2; d_gene: TRBD1; CDR3nt: TGTGCCAGCAGTTCTTCCGGGACAGGGTGGGCCGGGGAGCTGTTTTTT; CDR3aa: CASSSSGTGWAGELFF
abundance: NA; v_gene: TRBV28; j_gene: TRBJ2-5; d_gene: NA; CDR3nt: TGTGCCAGCAGCCAACCAGGGAGGTGGGGGGAGACCCAGTACTTC; CDR3aa: CASSQPGRWGETQYF
abundance: NA; v_gene: TRBV7-2; j_gene: TRBJ2-5; d_gene: NA; CDR3nt: TGTGCCAGCAGCTTAGCGGTCGGGGTTCAAGAGACCCAGTACTTC; CDR3aa: CASSLAVGVQETQYF